This record covers a single TCR beta chain. This sample is part of a study of T cell changes during pregnancy in multiple sclerosis. Sequenced by immunoSEQ multiplex PCR; TCRdb stores in-frame clones only, minus some. In the table there are 55,000 to 70,000 clones, approximately 91% of which are singletons. The receptor comes from a female donor with multiple sclerosis, enrolled in a pregnancy study. Specimen: CD4+ T cells from peripheral blood mononuclear cells, collected after pregnancy.

The CDR3, as DNA: TGTGCCAGCAGCTTAGGCCCGGCACCCTCCGAGGTGAACACTGAAGCTTTCTTT. Its protein is CASSLGPAPSEVNTEAFF. The V gene is TRBV13, the J gene TRBJ1-1, with D hard to call. Trimming took off 0 bases at V and 0 bases at J, with 17 bases between the two ends. Germline V gene lookup returns CDR1 PRHDT and CDR2 FYEKMQ (reference sequence). This CDR3 region has 18 residues. The complete variable domain, with remaining parts taken from reference TRBV13 and TRBJ1-1, reads AAGVIQSPRHLIKEKRETATLKCYPIPRHDTVYWYQQGPGQDPQFLISFYEKMQSDKGSIPDRFSAQQFSDYHSELNMSSLELGDSALYFCASSLGPAPSEVNTEAFFGQGTRLTVV.